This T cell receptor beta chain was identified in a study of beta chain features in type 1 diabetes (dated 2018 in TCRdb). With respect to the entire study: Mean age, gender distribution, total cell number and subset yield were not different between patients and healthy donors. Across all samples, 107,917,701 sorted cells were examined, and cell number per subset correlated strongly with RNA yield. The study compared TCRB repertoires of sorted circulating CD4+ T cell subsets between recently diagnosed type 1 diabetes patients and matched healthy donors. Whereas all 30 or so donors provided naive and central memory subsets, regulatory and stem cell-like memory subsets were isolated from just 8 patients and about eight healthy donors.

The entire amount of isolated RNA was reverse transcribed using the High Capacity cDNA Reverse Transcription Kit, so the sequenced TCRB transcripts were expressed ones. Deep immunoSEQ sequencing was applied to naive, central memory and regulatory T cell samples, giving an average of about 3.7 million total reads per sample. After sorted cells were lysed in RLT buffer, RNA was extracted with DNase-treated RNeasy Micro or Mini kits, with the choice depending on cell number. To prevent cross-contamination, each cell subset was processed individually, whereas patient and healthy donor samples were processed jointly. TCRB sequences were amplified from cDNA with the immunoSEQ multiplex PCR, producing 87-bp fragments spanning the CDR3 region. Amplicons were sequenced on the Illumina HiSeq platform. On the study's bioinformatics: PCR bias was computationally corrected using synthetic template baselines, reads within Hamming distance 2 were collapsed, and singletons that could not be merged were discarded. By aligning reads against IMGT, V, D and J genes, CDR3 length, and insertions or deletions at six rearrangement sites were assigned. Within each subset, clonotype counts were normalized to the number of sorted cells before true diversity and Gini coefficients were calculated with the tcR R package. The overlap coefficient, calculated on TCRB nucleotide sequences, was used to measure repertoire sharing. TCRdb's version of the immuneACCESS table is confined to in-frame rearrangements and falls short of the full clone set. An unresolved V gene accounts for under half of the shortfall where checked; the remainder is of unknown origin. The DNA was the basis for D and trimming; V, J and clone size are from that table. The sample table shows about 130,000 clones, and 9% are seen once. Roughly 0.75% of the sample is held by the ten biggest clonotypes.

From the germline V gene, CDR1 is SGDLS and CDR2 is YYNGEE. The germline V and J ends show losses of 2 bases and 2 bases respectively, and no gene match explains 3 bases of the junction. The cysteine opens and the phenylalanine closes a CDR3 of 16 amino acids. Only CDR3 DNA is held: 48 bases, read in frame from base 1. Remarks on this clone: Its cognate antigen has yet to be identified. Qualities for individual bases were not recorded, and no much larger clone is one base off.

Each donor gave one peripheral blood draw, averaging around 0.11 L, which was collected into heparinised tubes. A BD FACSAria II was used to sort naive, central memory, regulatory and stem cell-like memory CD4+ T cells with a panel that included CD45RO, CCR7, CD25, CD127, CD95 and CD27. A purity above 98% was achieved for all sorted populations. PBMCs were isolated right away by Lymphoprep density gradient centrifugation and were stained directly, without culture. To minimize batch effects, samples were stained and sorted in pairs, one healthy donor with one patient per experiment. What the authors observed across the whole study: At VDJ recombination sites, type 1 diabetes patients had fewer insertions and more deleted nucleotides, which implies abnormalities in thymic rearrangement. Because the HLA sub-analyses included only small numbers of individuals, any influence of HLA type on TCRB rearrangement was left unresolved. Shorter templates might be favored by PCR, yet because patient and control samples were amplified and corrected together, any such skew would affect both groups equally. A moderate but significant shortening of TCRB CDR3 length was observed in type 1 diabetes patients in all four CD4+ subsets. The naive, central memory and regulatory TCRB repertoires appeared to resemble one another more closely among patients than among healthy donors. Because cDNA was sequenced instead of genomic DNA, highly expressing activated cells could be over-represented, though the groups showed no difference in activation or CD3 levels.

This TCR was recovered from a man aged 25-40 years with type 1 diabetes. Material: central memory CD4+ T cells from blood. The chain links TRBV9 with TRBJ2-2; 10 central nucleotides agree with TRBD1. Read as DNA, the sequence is TGTGCCAGCAGCGTGGGACAGGGGACCAACACCGGGGAGCTGTTTTTT. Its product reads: CASSVGQGTNTGELFF.